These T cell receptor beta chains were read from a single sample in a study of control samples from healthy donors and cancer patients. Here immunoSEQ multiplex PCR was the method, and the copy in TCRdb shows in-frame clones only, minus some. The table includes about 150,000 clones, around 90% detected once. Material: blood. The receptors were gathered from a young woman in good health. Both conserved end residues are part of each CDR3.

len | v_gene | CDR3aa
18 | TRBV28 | CASSFGVRGSPMNTEAFF
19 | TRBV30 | CAWSPGRSEALVAKNIQYF
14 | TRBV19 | CASRTGTEGTEAFF
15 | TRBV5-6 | CASSLLLGNNQPQHF
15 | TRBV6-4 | CASSESGTINSPLHF
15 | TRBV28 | CASSTTGTGAREQYF
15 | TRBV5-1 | CASSLEGWGNEKLFF
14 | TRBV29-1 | CSVVRDRGNYGYTF
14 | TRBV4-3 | CASSQEPVNYEQYF
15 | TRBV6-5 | CASKLAGDLGGELFF
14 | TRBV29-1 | CSVITEGNTGELFF
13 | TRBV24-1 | CATAQGARETQYF